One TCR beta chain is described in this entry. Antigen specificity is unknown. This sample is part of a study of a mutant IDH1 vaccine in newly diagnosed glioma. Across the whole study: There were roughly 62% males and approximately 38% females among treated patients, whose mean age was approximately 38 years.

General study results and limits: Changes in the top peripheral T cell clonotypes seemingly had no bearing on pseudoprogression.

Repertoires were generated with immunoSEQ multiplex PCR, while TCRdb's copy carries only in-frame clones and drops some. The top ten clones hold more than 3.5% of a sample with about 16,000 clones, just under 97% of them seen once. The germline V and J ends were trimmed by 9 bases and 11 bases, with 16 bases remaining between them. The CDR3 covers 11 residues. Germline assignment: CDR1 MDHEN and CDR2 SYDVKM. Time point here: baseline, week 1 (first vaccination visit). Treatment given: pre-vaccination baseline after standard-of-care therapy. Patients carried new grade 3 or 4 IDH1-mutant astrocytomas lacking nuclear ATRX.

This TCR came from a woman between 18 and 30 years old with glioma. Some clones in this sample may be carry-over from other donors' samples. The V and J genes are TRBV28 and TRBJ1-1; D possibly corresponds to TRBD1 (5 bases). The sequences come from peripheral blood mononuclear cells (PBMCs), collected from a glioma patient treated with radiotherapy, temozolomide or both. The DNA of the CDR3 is TGTGCCAGTGGGGCGGCCCGCGGGGCTTTCTTT. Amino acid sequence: CASGAARGAFF.